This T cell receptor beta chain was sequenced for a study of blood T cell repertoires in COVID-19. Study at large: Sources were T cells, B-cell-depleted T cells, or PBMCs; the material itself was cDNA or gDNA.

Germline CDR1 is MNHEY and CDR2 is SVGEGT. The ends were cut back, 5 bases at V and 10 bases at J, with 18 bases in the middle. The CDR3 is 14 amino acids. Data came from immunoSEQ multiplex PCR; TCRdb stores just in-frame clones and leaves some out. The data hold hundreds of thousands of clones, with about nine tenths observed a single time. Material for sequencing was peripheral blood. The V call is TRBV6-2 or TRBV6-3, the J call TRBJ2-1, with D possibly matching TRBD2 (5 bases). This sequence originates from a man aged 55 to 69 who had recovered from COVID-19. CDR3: CASSTSGPRGEQFF. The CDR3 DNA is TGTGCCAGCAGTACCTCGGGCCCTCGCGGGGAGCAGTTCTTC.